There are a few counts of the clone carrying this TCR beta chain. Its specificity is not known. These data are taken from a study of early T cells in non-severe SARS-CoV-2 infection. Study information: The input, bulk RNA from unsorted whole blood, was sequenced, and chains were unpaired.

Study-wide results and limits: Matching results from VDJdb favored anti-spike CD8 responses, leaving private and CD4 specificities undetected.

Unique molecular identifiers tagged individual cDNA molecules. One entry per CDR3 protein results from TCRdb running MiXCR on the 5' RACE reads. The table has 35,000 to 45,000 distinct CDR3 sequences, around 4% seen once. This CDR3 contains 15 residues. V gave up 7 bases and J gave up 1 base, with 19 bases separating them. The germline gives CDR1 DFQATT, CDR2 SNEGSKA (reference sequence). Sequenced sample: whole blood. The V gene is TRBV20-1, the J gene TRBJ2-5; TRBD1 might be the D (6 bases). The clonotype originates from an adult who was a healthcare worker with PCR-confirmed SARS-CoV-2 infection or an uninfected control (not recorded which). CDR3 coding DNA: TGCAGTGTTACAGGGAAACCCCAACTCCAAGAGACCCAGTACTTC. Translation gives CSVTGKPQLQETQYF.